This T cell receptor (beta chain) appears in the sequencing data of a study of blood T cell repertoires in COVID-19. Across the study: Samples representing acute and convalescent COVID-19 were sourced from the United States, Italy and Spain. T cells, B-cell-depleted T cells, or PBMCs provided the cDNA or gDNA that served as material.

The junction had 7 bases not matched to a gene; V was cut back by 3 bases and J by 9 bases. The CDR3 loop spans 14 amino acids. Germline V lookup: CDR1 SGHRS, CDR2 YFSETQ. In the study's own analysis: Scientists estimated how many nucleated cells there were by amplifying reference gene primers. The data were produced by immunoSEQ multiplex PCR, yet TCRdb's version contains in-frame clones alone and is incomplete. V, J and clone size were drawn from that table, and D and trimming were deduced from the DNA. The data show approximately 110,000 clones, approximately 78% seen once. This chain uses TRBV5-1 with TRBJ2-1, with TRBD1 matching over 9 bases. Input material: peripheral blood. This sequence was found in a man in his sixties or seventies with acute or convalescent COVID-19. This CDR3 is CASSYPGQGTEQFF. The CDR3 region has the DNA TGCGCCAGCAGCTATCCGGGACAGGGAACTGAGCAGTTCTTC. Variable domain in full (rest from reference TRBV5-1 and TRBJ2-1): KAGVTQTPRYLIKTRGQQVTLSCSPISGHRSVSWYQQTPGQGLQFLFEYFSETQRNKGNFPGRFSGRQFSNSRSEMNVSTLELGDSALYLCASSYPGQGTEQFFGPGTRLTVL.